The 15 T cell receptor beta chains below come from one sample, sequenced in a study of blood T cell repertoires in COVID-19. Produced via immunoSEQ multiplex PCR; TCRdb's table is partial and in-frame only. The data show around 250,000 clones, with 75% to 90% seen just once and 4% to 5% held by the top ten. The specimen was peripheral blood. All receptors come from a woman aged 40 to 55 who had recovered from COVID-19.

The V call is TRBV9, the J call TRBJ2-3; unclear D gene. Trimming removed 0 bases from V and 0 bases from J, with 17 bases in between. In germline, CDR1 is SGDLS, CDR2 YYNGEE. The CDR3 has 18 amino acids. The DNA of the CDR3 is TGTGCCAGCAGCGTAGTCTCTGAGCTCGCGTTAAGCACAGATACGCAGTATTTT. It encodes CASSVVSELALSTDTQYF.

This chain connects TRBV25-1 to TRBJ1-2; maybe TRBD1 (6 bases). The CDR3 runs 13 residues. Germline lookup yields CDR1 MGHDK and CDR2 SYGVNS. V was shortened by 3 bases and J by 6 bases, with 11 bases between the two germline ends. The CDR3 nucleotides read TGTGCCAGCAGTGACTCATACAGGGATGGCTACACCTTC. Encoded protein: CASSDSYRDGYTF.

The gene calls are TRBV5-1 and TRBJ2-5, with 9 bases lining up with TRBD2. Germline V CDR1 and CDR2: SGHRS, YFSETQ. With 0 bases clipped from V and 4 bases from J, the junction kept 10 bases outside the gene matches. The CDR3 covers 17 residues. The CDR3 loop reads CASSLAGVAGEVETQYF. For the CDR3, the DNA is TGCGCCAGCAGCTTGGCCGGAGTAGCGGGAGAGGTAGAGACCCAGTACTTC.

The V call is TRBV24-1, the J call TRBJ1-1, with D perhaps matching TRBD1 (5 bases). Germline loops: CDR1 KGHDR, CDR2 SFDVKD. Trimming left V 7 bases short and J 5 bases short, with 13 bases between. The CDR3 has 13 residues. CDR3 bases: TGTGCCACCAGCGAAGCGGGGCGGACTGAAGCTTTCTTT. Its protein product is CATSEAGRTEAFF.

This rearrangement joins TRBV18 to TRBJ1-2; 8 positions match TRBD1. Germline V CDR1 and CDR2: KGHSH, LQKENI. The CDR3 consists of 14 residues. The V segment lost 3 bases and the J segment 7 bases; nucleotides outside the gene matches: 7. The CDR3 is CASSPDRVTIGYTF. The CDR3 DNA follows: TGTGCCAGCTCACCGGACAGGGTCACAATTGGCTACACCTTC. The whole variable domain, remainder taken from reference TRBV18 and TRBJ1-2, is NAGVMQNPRHLVRRRGQEARLRCSPMKGHSHVYWYRQLPEEGLKFMVYLQKENIIDESGMPKERFSAEFPKEGPSILRIQQVVRGDSAAYFCASSPDRVTIGYTFGSGTRLTVV.

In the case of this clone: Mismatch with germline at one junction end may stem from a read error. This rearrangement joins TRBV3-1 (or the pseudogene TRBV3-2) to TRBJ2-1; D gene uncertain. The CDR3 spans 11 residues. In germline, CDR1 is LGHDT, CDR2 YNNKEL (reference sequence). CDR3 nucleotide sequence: TGTGCCAGCAGTTCCTACTATGAGCAGTTCTTC. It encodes CASSSYYEQFF.

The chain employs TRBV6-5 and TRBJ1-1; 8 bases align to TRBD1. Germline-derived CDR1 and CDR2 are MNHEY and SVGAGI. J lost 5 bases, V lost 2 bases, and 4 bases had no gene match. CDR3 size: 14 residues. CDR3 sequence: CASSYLDRGTEAFF. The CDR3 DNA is TGTGCCAGCAGTTACCTCGACAGGGGAACTGAAGCTTTCTTT.

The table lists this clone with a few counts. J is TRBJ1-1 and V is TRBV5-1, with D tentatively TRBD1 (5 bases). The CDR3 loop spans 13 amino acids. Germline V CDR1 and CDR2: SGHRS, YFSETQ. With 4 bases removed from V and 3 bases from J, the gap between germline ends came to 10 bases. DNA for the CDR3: TGCGCCAGCAGCATAGGCAGGGACACTGAAGCTTTCTTT. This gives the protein CASSIGRDTEAFF.

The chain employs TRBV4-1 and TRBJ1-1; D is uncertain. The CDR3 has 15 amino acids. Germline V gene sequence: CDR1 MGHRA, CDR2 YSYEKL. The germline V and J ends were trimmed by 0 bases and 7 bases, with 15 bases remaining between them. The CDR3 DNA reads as TGCGCCAGCAGCCAAGAATCGCCACCCCCAGGTGAAGCTTTCTTT. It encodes CASSQESPPPGEAFF.

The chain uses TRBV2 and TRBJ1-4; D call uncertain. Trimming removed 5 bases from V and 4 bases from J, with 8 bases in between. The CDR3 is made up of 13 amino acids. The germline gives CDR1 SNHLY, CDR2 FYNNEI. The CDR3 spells CASSSDSNEKLFF. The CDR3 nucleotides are TGTGCCAGCAGTTCCGATAGTAATGAAAAACTGTTTTTT. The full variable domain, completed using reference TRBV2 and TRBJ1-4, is EPEVTQTPSHQVTQMGQEVILRCVPISNHLYFYWYRQILGQKVEFLVSFYNNEISEKSEIFDDQFSVERPDGSNFTLKIRSTKLEDSAMYFCASSSDSNEKLFFGSGTQLSVL.

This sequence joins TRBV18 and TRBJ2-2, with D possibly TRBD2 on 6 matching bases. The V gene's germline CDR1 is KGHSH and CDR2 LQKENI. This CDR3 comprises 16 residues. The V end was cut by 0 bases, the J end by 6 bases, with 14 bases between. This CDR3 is CASSPPSGLDSGELFF. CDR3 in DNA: TGTGCCAGCTCACCACCAAGCGGGCTTGATTCCGGGGAGCTGTTTTTT.

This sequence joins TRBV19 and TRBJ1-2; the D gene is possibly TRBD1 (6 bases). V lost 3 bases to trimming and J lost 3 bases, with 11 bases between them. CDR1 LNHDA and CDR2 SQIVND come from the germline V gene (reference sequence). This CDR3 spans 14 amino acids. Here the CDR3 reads CASSIVDRDYGYTF. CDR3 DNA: TGTGCCAGTAGTATTGTGGACAGAGACTATGGCTACACCTTC.

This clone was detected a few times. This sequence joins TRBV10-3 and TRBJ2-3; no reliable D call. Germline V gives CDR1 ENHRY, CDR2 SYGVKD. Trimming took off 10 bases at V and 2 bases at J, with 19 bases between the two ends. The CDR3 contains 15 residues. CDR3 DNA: TGTGCCACACGACGACTCGAAGATCTCACAGATACGCAGTATTTT. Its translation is CATRRLEDLTDTQYF.

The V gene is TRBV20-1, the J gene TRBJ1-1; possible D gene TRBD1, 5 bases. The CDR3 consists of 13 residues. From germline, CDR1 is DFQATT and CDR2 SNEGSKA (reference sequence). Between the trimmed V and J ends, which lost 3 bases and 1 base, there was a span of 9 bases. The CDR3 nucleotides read TGCAGTGCTAGTCGACAGAGGAACACTGAAGCTTTCTTT. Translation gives CSASRQRNTEAFF.

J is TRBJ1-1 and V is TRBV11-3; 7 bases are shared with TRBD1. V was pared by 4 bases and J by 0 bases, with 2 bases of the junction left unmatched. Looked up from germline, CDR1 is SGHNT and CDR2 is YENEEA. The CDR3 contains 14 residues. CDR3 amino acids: CASSSGQLNTEAFF. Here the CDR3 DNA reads TGTGCCAGCAGCTCGGGACAGTTGAACACTGAAGCTTTCTTT.